This T cell receptor (beta chain) is drawn from a study of T cell changes during pregnancy in multiple sclerosis. Sequenced by immunoSEQ multiplex PCR; TCRdb stores in-frame clones only, minus some. Here the sample spans approximately 40,000 clones, roughly nine tenths being singletons. J lost 9 bases, V lost 0 bases, and 13 bases had no gene match. The length of the CDR3 is 18 residues. Germline V lookup: CDR1 LGHNA, CDR2 YNFKEQ. This clone was counted once. The receptor was isolated from a female donor with multiple sclerosis, enrolled in a pregnancy study. The V and J genes are TRBV4-2 and TRBJ2-1; 11 positions agree with TRBD2. This specimen was CD4+ T cells from peripheral blood mononuclear cells, taken in the first trimester of pregnancy. CDR3 loop: CASSQDPDLLAGGAEQFF. The CDR3 DNA follows: TGTGCCAGCAGCCAAGATCCGGACTTGCTAGCGGGAGGCGCTGAGCAGTTCTTC.